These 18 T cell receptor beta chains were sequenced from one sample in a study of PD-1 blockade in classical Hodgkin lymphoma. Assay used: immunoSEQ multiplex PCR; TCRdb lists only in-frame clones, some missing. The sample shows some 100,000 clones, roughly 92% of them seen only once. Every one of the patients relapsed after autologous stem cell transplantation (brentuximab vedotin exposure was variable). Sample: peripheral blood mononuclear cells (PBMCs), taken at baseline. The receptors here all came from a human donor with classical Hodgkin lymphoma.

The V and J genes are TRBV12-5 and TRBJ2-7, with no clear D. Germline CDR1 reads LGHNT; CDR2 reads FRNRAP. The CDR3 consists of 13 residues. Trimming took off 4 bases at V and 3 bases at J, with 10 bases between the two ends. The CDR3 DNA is TGTGCTAGTGGTTCGCCTACCGGCTACGAGCAGTACTTC. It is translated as CASGSPTGYEQYF.

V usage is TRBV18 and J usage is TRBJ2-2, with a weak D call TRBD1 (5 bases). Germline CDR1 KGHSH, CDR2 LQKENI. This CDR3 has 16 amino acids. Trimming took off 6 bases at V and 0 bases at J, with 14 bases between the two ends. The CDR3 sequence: CASSRDQGANTGELFF. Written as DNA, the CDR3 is TGTGCCAGCTCTCGCGATCAGGGCGCGAACACCGGGGAGCTGTTTTTT.

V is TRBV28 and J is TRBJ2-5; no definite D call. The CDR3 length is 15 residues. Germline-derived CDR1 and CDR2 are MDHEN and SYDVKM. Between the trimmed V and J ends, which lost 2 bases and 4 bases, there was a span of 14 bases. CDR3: CASSLEWGMGETQYF. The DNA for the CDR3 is TGTGCCAGCAGTTTAGAGTGGGGTATGGGAGAGACCCAGTACTTC.

DNA of the CDR3: TGTGCCAGCAGTAAAAAAGGGGATGGCTACACCTTC. Its translation: CASSKKGDGYTF. This sequence joins TRBV2 and TRBJ1-2, with D possibly TRBD1 on 5 matching bases. The length of the CDR3 is 12 residues. The V end lost 5 bases, the J end lost 6 bases, and 10 bases lay between the germline ends. Germline V lookup: CDR1 SNHLY, CDR2 FYNNEI.

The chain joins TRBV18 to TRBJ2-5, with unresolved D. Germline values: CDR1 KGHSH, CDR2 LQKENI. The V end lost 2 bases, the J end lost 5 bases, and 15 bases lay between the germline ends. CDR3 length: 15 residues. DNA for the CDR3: TGTGCCAGCTCACCAGTGCCCGGATCCTCGGAGACCCAGTACTTC. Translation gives CASSPVPGSSETQYF.

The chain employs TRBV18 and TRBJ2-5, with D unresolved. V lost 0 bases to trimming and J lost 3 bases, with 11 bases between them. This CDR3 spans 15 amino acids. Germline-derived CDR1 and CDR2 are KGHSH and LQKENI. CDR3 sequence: CASSPPSGFKETQYF. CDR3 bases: TGTGCCAGCTCACCACCATCTGGGTTCAAAGAGACCCAGTACTTC.

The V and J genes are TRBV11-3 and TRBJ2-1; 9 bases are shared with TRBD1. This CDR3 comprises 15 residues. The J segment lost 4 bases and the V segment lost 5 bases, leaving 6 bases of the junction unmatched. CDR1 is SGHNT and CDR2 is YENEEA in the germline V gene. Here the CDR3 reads CASSHPGQGYNEQFF. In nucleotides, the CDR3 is TGTGCCAGCAGCCATCCGGGACAGGGATACAATGAGCAGTTCTTC.

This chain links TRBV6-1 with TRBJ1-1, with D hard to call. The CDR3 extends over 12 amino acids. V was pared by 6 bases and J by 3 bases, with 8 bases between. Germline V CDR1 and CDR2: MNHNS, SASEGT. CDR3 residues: CASRPPYTEAFF. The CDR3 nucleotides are TGTGCCAGCAGGCCGCCCTACACTGAAGCTTTCTTT.

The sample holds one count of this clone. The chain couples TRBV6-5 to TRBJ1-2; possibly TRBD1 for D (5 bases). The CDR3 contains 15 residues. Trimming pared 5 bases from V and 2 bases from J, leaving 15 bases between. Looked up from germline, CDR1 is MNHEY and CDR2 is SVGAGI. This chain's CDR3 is CASSRPSRGNYGYTF. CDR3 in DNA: TGTGCCAGCAGTCGCCCGTCGAGGGGAAACTATGGCTACACCTTC.

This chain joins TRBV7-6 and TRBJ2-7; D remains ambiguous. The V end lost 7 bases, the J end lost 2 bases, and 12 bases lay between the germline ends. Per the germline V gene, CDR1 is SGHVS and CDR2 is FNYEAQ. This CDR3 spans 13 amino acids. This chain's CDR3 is CASTGPNPYEQYF. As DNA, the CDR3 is TGTGCCAGCACAGGACCAAACCCCTACGAGCAGTACTTC.

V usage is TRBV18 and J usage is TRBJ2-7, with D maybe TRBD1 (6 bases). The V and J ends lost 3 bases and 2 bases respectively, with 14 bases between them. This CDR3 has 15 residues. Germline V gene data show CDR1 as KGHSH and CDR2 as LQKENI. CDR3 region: CASSPHRDNPYEQYF. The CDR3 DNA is TGTGCCAGCTCACCGCACCGGGACAACCCCTACGAGCAGTACTTC.

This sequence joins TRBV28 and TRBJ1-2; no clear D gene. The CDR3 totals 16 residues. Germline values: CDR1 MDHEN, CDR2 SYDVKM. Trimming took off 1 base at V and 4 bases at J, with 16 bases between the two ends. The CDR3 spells CASSLSSASLGYGYTF. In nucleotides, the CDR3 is TGTGCCAGCAGTTTATCCTCCGCTTCATTAGGCTATGGCTACACCTTC.

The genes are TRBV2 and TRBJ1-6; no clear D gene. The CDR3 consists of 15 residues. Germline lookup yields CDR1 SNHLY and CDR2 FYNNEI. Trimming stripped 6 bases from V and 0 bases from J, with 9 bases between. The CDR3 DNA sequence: TGTGCCAGCAGGACTGAGAGCTCCTATAATTCACCCCTCCACTTT. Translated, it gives CASRTESSYNSPLHF.

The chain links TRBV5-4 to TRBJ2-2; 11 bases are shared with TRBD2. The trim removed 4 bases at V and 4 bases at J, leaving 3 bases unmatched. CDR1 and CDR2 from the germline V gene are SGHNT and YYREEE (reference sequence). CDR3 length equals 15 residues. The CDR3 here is CASSDGLAGTGELFF. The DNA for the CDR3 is TGTGCCAGCAGCGACGGACTAGCGGGCACCGGGGAGCTGTTTTTT.

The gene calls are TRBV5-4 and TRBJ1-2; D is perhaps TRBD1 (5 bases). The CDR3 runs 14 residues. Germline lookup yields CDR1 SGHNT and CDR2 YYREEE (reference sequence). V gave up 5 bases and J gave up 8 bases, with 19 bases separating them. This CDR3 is CASRARGGFGGYTF. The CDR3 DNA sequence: TGTGCCAGCAGGGCCCGCGGGGGATTTGGGGGCTACACCTTC.

The DNA for the CDR3 is TGTGCCAGCAGTTTGGGACAGGGGGGCGAAAAACTGTTTTTT. Residues: CASSLGQGGEKLFF. V gene TRBV28 combines with J gene TRBJ1-4; TRBD1 matches 11 bases. This CDR3 is 14 amino acids long. The germline CDR1 and CDR2 sequences are MDHEN and SYDVKM. The V and J ends lost 3 bases and 8 bases, in that order; junction bases with no gene match: 2.

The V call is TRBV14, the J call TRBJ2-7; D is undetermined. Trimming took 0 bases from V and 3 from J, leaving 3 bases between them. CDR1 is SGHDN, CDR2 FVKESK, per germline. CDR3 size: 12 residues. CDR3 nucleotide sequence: TGTGCCAGCAGCCAAGAAGGCTACGAGCAGTACTTC. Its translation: CASSQEGYEQYF.

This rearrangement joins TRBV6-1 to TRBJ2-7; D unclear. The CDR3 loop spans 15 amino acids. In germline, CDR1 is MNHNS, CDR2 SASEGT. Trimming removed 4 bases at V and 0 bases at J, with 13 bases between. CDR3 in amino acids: CASSGARRSSYEQYF. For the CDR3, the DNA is TGTGCCAGCAGTGGTGCCAGGAGAAGCTCCTACGAGCAGTACTTC.